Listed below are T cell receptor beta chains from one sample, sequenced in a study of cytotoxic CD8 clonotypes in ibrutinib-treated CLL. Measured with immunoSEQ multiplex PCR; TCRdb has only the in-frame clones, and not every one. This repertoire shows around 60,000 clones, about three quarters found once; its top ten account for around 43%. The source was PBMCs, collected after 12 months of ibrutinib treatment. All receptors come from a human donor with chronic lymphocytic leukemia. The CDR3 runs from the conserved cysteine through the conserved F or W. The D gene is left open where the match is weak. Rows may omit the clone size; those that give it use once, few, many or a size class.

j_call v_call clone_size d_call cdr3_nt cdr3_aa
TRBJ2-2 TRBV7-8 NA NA TGTGCCAGCAGCTCCAGGTACCTAGCATCGTACGCGAACACCGGGGAGCTGTTTTTT CASSSRYLASYANTGELFF
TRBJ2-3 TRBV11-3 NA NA TGTGCCAGCAGCCGGGGACGGGGCGCGGGTCCAGATACGCAGTATTTT CASSRGRGAGPDTQYF
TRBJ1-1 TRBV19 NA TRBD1 TGTGCCAGTAGGGGTCGACAGGGTCGGGACACTGAAGCTTTCTTT CASRGRQGRDTEAFF
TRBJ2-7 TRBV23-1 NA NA TGCGCCAGCCCAATCGGGGGCCCCCTCTCCTACGAGCAGTACTTC CASPIGGPLSYEQYF
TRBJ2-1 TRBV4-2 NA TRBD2 TGTGCCAGCAGCCCGCTGACCGGGACTACCCCCTATGAGCAGTTCTTC CASSPLTGTTPYEQFF
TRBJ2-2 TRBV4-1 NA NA TGCGCCAGCAGCCAAGACTGGGCTAGCGAGTGGAACACCGGGGAGCTGTTTTTT CASSQDWASEWNTGELFF
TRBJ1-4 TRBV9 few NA TGTGCCAGCAGCGTTTTAGGGGCTAATGAAAAACTGTTTTTT CASSVLGANEKLFF
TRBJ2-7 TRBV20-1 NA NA TGCAGTGCTAGAGCAGGGGCCGAGCAGTACTTC CSARAGAEQYF
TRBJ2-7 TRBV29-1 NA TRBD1 TGCAGCGTTGAAGGAGGTGCCGGGACAGGGGATTACGAGCAGTACTTC CSVEGGAGTGDYEQYF
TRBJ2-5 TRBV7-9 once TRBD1 TGTGCCAGCAGCTCTGGACAGGCGAACCAAGAGACCCAGTACTTC CASSSGQANQETQYF
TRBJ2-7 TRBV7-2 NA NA TGTGCCAGCAGCTTAGCGTCCACGTCGCACGAGCAGTACTTC CASSLASTSHEQYF
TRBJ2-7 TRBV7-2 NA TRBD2 TGTGCCAGCAGCTCTACCGGACTAGCGGGTCCTGAGCAGTACTTC CASSSTGLAGPEQYF
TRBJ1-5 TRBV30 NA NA TGTGCCTGGAGTGTTACCACAGGGTCGGCTCCGGGACAGCCCCAGCATTTT CAWSVTTGSAPGQPQHF
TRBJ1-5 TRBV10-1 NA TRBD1 TGCGCCAGCAGTGTAGTTACCCGACAGGGACACCAGCCCCAGCATTTT CASSVVTRQGHQPQHF
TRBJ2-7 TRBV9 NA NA TGTGCCAGCAGCGTAGCTTCCCTGGGCGAGCAGTACTTC CASSVASLGEQYF
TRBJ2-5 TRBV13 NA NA TGTGCCAGCAGCTTAGCACCGTTGATCCAAGAGACCCAGTACTTC CASSLAPLIQETQYF
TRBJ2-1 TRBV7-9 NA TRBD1 TGTGCCAGCAGCGTTCGGCAGGGGGCGCAGAATGAGCAGTTCTTC CASSVRQGAQNEQFF
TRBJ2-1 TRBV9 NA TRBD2 TGTGCCAGCAGCGTAGCGGGCGGGAGAGCTGGCAATGAGCAGTTCTTC CASSVAGGRAGNEQFF
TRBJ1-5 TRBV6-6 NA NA TGTGCCAGCAGTTACCTAGAGGTCGACCAGCATTTT CASSYLEVDQHF
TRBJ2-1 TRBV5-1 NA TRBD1 TGCGCCAGCAGCTTGGGGGACAGATTAAATGAGCAGTTCTTC CASSLGDRLNEQFF
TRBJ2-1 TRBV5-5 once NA TGTGCCAGCAGCTTGGACTGGGGCAGGGAGCAGTTCTTC CASSLDWGREQFF
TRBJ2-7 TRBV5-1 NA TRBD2 TGCGCCAGCAGCTTGGACCTAGCGGGCTACGAGCAGTACTTC CASSLDLAGYEQYF
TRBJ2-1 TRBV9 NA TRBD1 TGTGCCAGCAGCGTAACCGGGACAGGGGCGGGGGAGCAGTTCTTC CASSVTGTGAGEQFF
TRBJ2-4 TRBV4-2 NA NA TGTGCCAGCAGAGGACTAGCCAAAAACATTCAGTACTTC CASRGLAKNIQYF
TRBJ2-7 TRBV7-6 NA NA TGTGCCAGCAGAGAACCCCCGGGCGAGCAGTACTTC CASREPPGEQYF
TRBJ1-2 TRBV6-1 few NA TGTGCCAGCAGTGCGGTTGGCTACACCTTC CASSAVGYTF
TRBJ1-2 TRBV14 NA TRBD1 TGTGCCAGCAGCCAGCGACCCGGGACAGGGGATGGCTACACCTTC CASSQRPGTGDGYTF
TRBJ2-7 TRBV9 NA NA TGTGCCAGCAGCGGGGAAGGGGGCGAGCAGTACTTC CASSGEGGEQYF
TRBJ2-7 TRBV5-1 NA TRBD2 TGCGCCAGCAGCGAGGTCAGCGGGAGACTCTACGAGCAGTACTTC CASSEVSGRLYEQYF
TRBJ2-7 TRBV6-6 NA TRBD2 TGTGCCAGCAGTTATAGCGGGAGGGGCTACGAGCAGTACTTC CASSYSGRGYEQYF
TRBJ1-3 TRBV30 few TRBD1 TGTGCCTGGACCGACAGGGCCTCTGGAAACACCATATATTTT CAWTDRASGNTIYF
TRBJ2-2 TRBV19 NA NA TGTGCCAGTAGTATTCACCTCAACACCGGGGAGCTGTTTTTT CASSIHLNTGELFF
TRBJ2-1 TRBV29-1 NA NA TGCAGCGTTGGGATATACGGCAATGAGCAGTTCTTC CSVGIYGNEQFF
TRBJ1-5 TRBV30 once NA TGTGCCTGGAGCAGGGAGGGCAATCAGCCCCAGCATTTT CAWSREGNQPQHF
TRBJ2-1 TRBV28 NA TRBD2 TGTGCCAGCACGGCTAGCGGACGATCCTACAATGAGCAGTTCTTC CASTASGRSYNEQFF
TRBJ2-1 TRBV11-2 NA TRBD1 TGTGCCAGCAGCCAGGGACAGGGGGCCTACAATGAGCAGTTCTTC CASSQGQGAYNEQFF
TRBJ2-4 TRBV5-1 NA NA TGCGCCAGCAGCTTGGGGGCAAGCGACAAAAACATTCAGTACTTC CASSLGASDKNIQYF
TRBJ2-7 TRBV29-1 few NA TGCAGCTCCACCGGGGACACCTACGAGCAGTACTTC CSSTGDTYEQYF
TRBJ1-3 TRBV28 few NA TGTGCCAGCAGTTTAGGGCAGGGAAACACCATATATTTT CASSLGQGNTIYF
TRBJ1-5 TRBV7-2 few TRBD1 TGTGCCAGCAGCCCCTACAGGGGGAACAATCAGCCCCAGCATTTT CASSPYRGNNQPQHF
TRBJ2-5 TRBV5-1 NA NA TGCGCCAGCCAGCTGGGTTGGGAAGAGACCCAGTACTTC CASQLGWEETQYF
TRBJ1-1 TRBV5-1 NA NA TGCGCCAGCAGCTTGGGAGGGAGCACTGAAGCTTTCTTT CASSLGGSTEAFF
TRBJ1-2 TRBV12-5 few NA TGTGCTAGTGGTTCGCCTAGTGGAGGCTACACCTTC CASGSPSGGYTF
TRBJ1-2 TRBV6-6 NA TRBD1 TGTGCCAGCATTATAGCTCGGACAGGAACAATCGGGGGCTACACCTTC CASIIARTGTIGGYTF
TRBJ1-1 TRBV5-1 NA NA TGCGCCAGCAGCTCGCCCTCAAAGAACACTGAAGCTTTCTTT CASSSPSKNTEAFF
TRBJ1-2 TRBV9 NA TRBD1 TGTGCCAGCAGCCCCTCTACCGGGACAGGCGTCTATGGCTACACCTTC CASSPSTGTGVYGYTF